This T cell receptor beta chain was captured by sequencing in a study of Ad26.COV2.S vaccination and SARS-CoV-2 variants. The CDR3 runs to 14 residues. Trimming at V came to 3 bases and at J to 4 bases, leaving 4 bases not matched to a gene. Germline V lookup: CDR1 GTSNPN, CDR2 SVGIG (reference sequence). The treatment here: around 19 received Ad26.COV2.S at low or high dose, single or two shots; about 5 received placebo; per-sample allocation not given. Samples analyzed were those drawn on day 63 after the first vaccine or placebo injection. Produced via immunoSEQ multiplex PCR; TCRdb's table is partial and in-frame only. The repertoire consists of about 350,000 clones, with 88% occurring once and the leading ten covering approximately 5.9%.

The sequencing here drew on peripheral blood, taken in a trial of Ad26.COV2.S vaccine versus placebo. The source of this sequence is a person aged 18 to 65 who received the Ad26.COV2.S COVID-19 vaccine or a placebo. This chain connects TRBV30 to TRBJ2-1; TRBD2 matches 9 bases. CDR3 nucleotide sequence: TGTGCCTGGAGGGCGGCGGGAGGGTACAATGAGCAGTTCTTC. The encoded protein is CAWRAAGGYNEQFF.